What follows describes a single TCR beta chain. The antigen is not known. This sample stems from a study of blood T cells in healthy people across ages. Then a second PCR, running roughly 7 to 11 cycles, was carried out with a sample-barcoded 5' primer and a J-beta primer mix. TCRdb recomputed calls from the 5' RACE reads with MiXCR, one row per CDR3 protein. Here the sample spans over a million distinct CDR3 sequences, roughly 64% being singletons. V lost 2 bases, J lost 9 bases, and 14 bases lay in between. There are 14 residues in the CDR3. Germline CDR1 and CDR2: SGHVS and FNYEAQ. Study results and caveats: Naive T cell percentage showed a strong correlation with the diversity of TCR beta. Changes seen in expanded clonotypes were possibly confounded by donor CMV status left unknown. A conclusive naive versus antigen-experienced comparison was prevented by the unsorted PBMCs.

Sequenced input: blood. The V and J genes are TRBV7-6 and TRBJ2-1; D is possibly TRBD1 (5 bases). The clonotype was recovered from a man between 18 and 29 years old in good health. This CDR3 is CASSLYSGFSEQFF. For the CDR3, the DNA is TGTGCCAGCAGCTTATACTCAGGGTTCAGTGAGCAGTTCTTC.